A single sample is the source of the 27 T cell receptor beta chains below, sequenced in a study of blood T cell repertoires in COVID-19. Produced via immunoSEQ multiplex PCR; TCRdb's table is partial and in-frame only. Found here are 200,000 to 250,000 clones, approximately 90% of them singletons; the top ten hold 3% to 4%. Sequencing used PBMCs or T cells enriched from blood (not recorded which). These receptors came from a woman between 18 and 29 years old in a cohort exposed to, infected with or recovered from COVID-19 (not recorded which).

The chain links TRBV9 to TRBJ1-6; D unclear. Germline values: CDR1 SGDLS, CDR2 YYNGEE. CDR3 length: 18 residues. The ends were cut back, 0 bases at V and 0 bases at J, with 13 bases in the middle. For the CDR3, the DNA is TGTGCCAGCAGCGTAGAACCGGGTGCGAGCTCCTATAATTCACCCCTCCACTTT. Translated, it gives CASSVEPGASSYNSPLHF.

Written as DNA, the CDR3 is TGTGCCAGCAGCGTGGGAGGCGGCTCCTACAATGAGCAGTTCTTC. Its protein product is CASSVGGGSYNEQFF. The chain carries TRBV9 and TRBJ2-1; tentative D call: TRBD2 (6 bases). Deletions cut 2 bases from V and 0 bases from J, with 9 bases between. Germline assignment: CDR1 SGDLS and CDR2 YYNGEE. This CDR3 is 15 amino acids long.

This chain joins TRBV10-3 and TRBJ2-7; the match to TRBD2 covers 14 bases. J lost 4 bases, V lost 6 bases, and 5 bases had no gene match. The CDR3 has 15 residues. Germline V gene lookup returns CDR1 ENHRY and CDR2 SYGVKD. Here the CDR3 reads CAIRGGLAGAYEQYF. In DNA, the CDR3 is TGTGCCATCAGGGGGGGACTAGCGGGAGCATACGAGCAGTACTTC.

V and J are TRBV19 and TRBJ1-2; unclear D gene. Germline values: CDR1 LNHDA, CDR2 SQIVND (reference sequence). The CDR3 loop spans 15 amino acids. The V end lost 4 bases, the J end lost 4 bases, and 16 bases lay between the germline ends. The CDR3 DNA sequence: TGTGCCAGTAGTACCGACCGGGGAGAAGTCTATGGCTACACCTTC. Protein sequence: CASSTDRGEVYGYTF. The full variable domain, its missing parts supplied by reference TRBV19 and TRBJ1-2, is DGGITQSPKYLFRKEGQNVTLSCEQNLNHDAMYWYRQDPGQGLRLIYYSQIVNDFQKGDIAEGYSVSREKKESFPLTVTSAQKNPTAFYLCASSTDRGEVYGYTFGSGTRLTVV.

This clone was seen only once. This sequence joins TRBV19 and TRBJ1-2, with TRBD1 as a possible D gene (6 bases). CDR1 and CDR2 (germline): LNHDA, SQIVND (reference sequence). The length of the CDR3 is 13 residues. V lost 2 bases to trimming and J lost 5 bases, with 9 bases between them. Written as DNA, the CDR3 is TGTGCCAGTAGTATACAGGGGAAATATGGCTACACCTTC. This encodes CASSIQGKYGYTF.

The rearrangement links TRBV6-5 to TRBJ1-2; 8 bases line up with TRBD1. CDR1 is MNHEY, CDR2 SVGAGI, per germline. The ends lost 8 bases at V and 7 bases at J; junction bases unmatched: 6. The CDR3 is 12 residues long. The CDR3, as DNA: TGTGCCAGCTTCAATACAGGGGGTGGCTACACCTTC. It codes for CASFNTGGGYTF.

V and J are TRBV5-6 and TRBJ2-7; D not certain. Germline V CDR1 and CDR2: SGHDT, YYEEEE. CDR3 length: 14 residues. V dropped 0 bases and J dropped 4 bases, with 11 bases sitting between them. CDR3: CASSLELLPYEQYF. DNA of the CDR3: TGTGCCAGCAGCTTGGAGTTGCTACCGTACGAGCAGTACTTC.

This chain joins TRBV7-3 and TRBJ2-5; D perhaps matches TRBD2 (6 bases). The CDR3 totals 15 residues. CDR1 is SGHTA and CDR2 is FQGTGA in the germline V gene. The V gene lost 0 bases and the J gene lost 2 bases, with 10 bases spanning the gap. The CDR3 region has the DNA TGTGCCAGCAGCTTAACGTCGGCGGGGCAAGAGACCCAGTACTTC. Protein product: CASSLTSAGQETQYF.

This sequence joins TRBV13 and TRBJ2-7; the match to TRBD2 covers 14 bases. This CDR3 region has 17 residues. Trimming cost V 11 bases and J 5 bases; bases outside gene matches: 17. Germline CDR1 reads PRHDT; CDR2 reads FYEKMQ (reference sequence). The CDR3 DNA sequence: TGTGCCCGCCGGCGGGGGACTAGCGGGAGCTGGGGGGACGAGCAGTACTTC. Its protein is CARRRGTSGSWGDEQYF.

This clone turned up a few times. V is TRBV2 and J is TRBJ1-2, with D possibly TRBD1 on 5 matching bases. CDR1 and CDR2 (germline): SNHLY, FYNNEI. The V end was cut by 8 bases, the J end by 5 bases, with 15 bases between. This CDR3 region has 13 residues. CDR3 coding DNA: TGTGCCAGCGAGACCCAGGGCCCATATGGCTACACCTTC. Protein product: CASETQGPYGYTF.

This chain connects TRBV5-1 to TRBJ1-1; the D is unclear. This CDR3 contains 16 residues. The germline V and J ends were trimmed by 0 bases and 5 bases, with 17 bases remaining between them. Germline CDR1 is SGHRS and CDR2 is YFSETQ. The CDR3 reads CASSLEGSPIGTEAFF. In DNA, the CDR3 is TGCGCCAGCAGCTTGGAAGGGAGCCCCATTGGGACTGAAGCTTTCTTT.

This CDR3 reads CASRAVAGGTGYTF. The CDR3 DNA is TGTGCCAGCAGGGCGGTAGCAGGGGGCACTGGCTACACCTTC. This chain joins TRBV6-5 and TRBJ1-2, with 8 bases lining up with TRBD1. CDR3 size: 14 residues. Germline V gene sequence: CDR1 MNHEY, CDR2 SVGAGI. Trimming took 6 bases from V and 7 from J; bases not matched to a gene: 10.

This clone was seen once. The chain uses TRBV5-6 and TRBJ2-2, with a weak D call TRBD1 (5 bases). Germline CDR1 and CDR2: SGHDT and YYEEEE. V gave up 4 bases and J gave up 6 bases, with 16 bases separating them. The CDR3 totals 15 residues. The CDR3 DNA reads TGTGCCAGCAGCCTCCCGACAGTCCGTGCCGGGGAGCTGTTTTTT. Protein: CASSLPTVRAGELFF.

The chain combines TRBV18 with TRBJ2-1, with 7 bases matching TRBD1. V dropped 2 bases and J dropped 6; count of bases not matched to a gene: 4. This CDR3 comprises 14 residues. Germline V CDR1 and CDR2: KGHSH, LQKENI. CDR3 nucleotides: TGTGCCAGCTCACCAGCACAGGGGTTCAATGAGCAGTTCTTC. Translation gives CASSPAQGFNEQFF.

The chain couples TRBV5-4 to TRBJ2-3, with 8 positions matching TRBD1. The CDR3 loop spans 16 amino acids. Germline V CDR1 and CDR2: SGHNT, YYREEE (reference sequence). J lost 2 bases, V lost 3 bases, and 8 bases had no gene match. The CDR3 region is CASSSPDRANTDTQYF. CDR3 bases: TGTGCCAGCAGCTCTCCGGACAGGGCGAACACAGATACGCAGTATTTT. Using reference TRBV5-4 and TRBJ2-3 for the parts outside the CDR3, the full variable domain is ETGVTQSPTHLIKTRGQQVTLRCSSQSGHNTVSWYQQALGQGPQFIFQYYREEENGRGNFPPRFSGLQFPNYSSELNVNALELDDSALYLCASSSPDRANTDTQYFGPGTRLTVL.

The V gene is TRBV6-5, the J gene TRBJ1-2; D is possibly TRBD1 (6 bases). In germline, CDR1 is MNHEY, CDR2 SVGAGI. This CDR3 has 13 residues. The V end lost 5 bases, the J end lost 4 bases, and 11 bases lay between the germline ends. CDR3 region: CASSTDRLYGYTF. The CDR3 region has the DNA TGTGCCAGCAGTACGGACAGACTCTATGGCTACACCTTC.

This chain connects TRBV2 to TRBJ1-5, with D uncertain. The CDR3 loop spans 12 amino acids. Trimming stripped 7 bases from V and 8 bases from J, with 12 bases between. Germline assignment: CDR1 SNHLY and CDR2 FYNNEI. The CDR3 is CASTVGQEPQHF. The CDR3 nucleotides are TGTGCCAGCACTGTTGGGCAAGAGCCCCAGCATTTT.

V gene TRBV5-4 combines with J gene TRBJ1-6, with 7 nucleotides matching TRBD1. This CDR3 spans 14 amino acids. The V and J ends lost 3 bases and 6 bases, in that order; junction bases with no gene match: 3. Germline V gives CDR1 SGHNT, CDR2 YYREEE (reference sequence). Written as DNA, the CDR3 is TGTGCCAGCAGCTCGGGACAGATTAATTCACCCCTCCACTTT. Protein: CASSSGQINSPLHF. The variable domain in full, completed from reference TRBV5-4 and TRBJ1-6, reads ETGVTQSPTHLIKTRGQQVTLRCSSQSGHNTVSWYQQALGQGPQFIFQYYREEENGRGNFPPRFSGLQFPNYSSELNVNALELDDSALYLCASSSGQINSPLHFGNGTRLTVT.

J is TRBJ2-5 and V is TRBV18; D is undetermined. V was cut by 3 bases and J by 5 bases, with 7 bases left in between. Germline CDR1 reads KGHSH; CDR2 reads LQKENI. This CDR3 has 12 residues. CDR3 protein: CASSPQRETQYF. DNA for the CDR3: TGTGCCAGCTCACCTCAGAGGGAGACCCAGTACTTC.

The V and J genes are TRBV19 and TRBJ1-5; TRBD1 matches at 8 bases. Germline V gives CDR1 LNHDA, CDR2 SQIVND (reference sequence). There are 16 residues in the CDR3. V was pared by 1 base and J by 3 bases, with 5 bases of the junction left unmatched. CDR3 loop: CASSIGWTGNNQPQHF. The CDR3 bases are TGTGCCAGTAGTATAGGATGGACAGGGAACAATCAGCCCCAGCATTTT. Variable domain in full (rest from reference TRBV19 and TRBJ1-5): DGGITQSPKYLFRKEGQNVTLSCEQNLNHDAMYWYRQDPGQGLRLIYYSQIVNDFQKGDIAEGYSVSREKKESFPLTVTSAQKNPTAFYLCASSIGWTGNNQPQHFGDGTRLSIL.

This clone appeared once. The rearrangement links TRBV21-1 to TRBJ2-7; whether TRBD1, the table's D call, matches the DNA was not checked. TRBV21-1 has pseudogene status. The CDR3 totals 16 residues. CDR3 bases: TGTGCCAGCAGCACACGAGCAGGGGTTCTCTCCTACGAGCAGTACTTC. Translating it yields CASSTRAGVLSYEQYF.

V gene TRBV19 combines with J gene TRBJ1-1, with D unresolved. The germline CDR1 and CDR2 sequences are LNHDA and SQIVND (reference sequence). This CDR3 contains 13 residues. V shed 7 bases and J shed 4 bases, with 13 bases lying between them. CDR3 sequence (DNA): TGTGCCAGTATGCGCAGGTCGGTCACTGAAGCTTTCTTT. Amino acid sequence: CASMRRSVTEAFF.

The gene calls are TRBV4-1 and TRBJ1-6; perhaps TRBD1 as D (5 bases). Trimming removed 4 bases at V and 7 bases at J, with 17 bases between. The germline V gene has CDR1 MGHRA and CDR2 YSYEKL. The CDR3 spans 16 residues. The CDR3, as DNA: TGCGCCAGCAGCCCCATTGGGAGGGACCGCAATTCACCCCTCCACTTT. Its translation is CASSPIGRDRNSPLHF.

The V call is TRBV7-9, the J call TRBJ2-7; 8 bases are shared with TRBD1. The trim removed 0 bases at V and 6 bases at J, leaving 10 bases unmatched. CDR3 length equals 16 residues. The germline gives CDR1 SEHNR, CDR2 FQNEAQ (reference sequence). The CDR3 protein is CASSLARQGNGGEQYF. The CDR3 region has the DNA TGTGCCAGCAGCTTAGCGCGACAGGGGAATGGAGGCGAGCAGTACTTC.

The chain is built from TRBV27 and TRBJ2-5, with 10 bases identical to TRBD2. CDR1 MNHEY and CDR2 SMNVEV come from the germline V gene (reference sequence). The V and J ends lost 3 bases and 4 bases, in that order; junction bases with no gene match: 2. The CDR3 is 14 amino acids. The CDR3 coding sequence is TGTGCCAGCAGTTTCCTAGCGGGAGTAGAGACCCAGTACTTC. This encodes CASSFLAGVETQYF.

The gene calls are TRBV5-1 and TRBJ2-5; TRBD2 matches 16 bases. V shed 3 bases and J 3 bases; nucleotides not matched to a gene: 2. The CDR3 runs to 16 residues. CDR1 and CDR2 (germline): SGHRS, YFSETQ. The DNA for the CDR3 is TGCGCCAGCAGCTCGGGACTAGCGGGAGGGGAAGAGACCCAGTACTTC. It translates to CASSSGLAGGEETQYF.

The chain links TRBV28 to TRBJ1-3; maybe TRBD1 (5 bases). Germline CDR1 and CDR2: MDHEN and SYDVKM. Trimming shortened V by 10 bases and J by 0 bases, and 10 bases separated the two germline ends. This CDR3 is built from 13 residues. CDR3 DNA sequence: TGTGCCACCGTCAGGGTCTCTGGAAACACCATATATTTT. Its translation is CATVRVSGNTIYF. Using reference TRBV28 and TRBJ1-3 for the parts outside the CDR3, the full variable domain is DVKVTQSSRYLVKRTGEKVFLECVQDMDHENMFWYRQDPGLGLRLIYFSYDVKMKEKGDIPEGYSVSREKKERFSLILESASTNQTSMYLCATVRVSGNTIYFGEGSWLTVV.